The T cell receptor (beta chain) described here comes from a study of blood T cell repertoires in COVID-19. Study-wide context: Spain, Italy and the United States supplied samples that represented acute and convalescent COVID-19. From T cells, B-cell-depleted T cells, or PBMCs came the material, which was cDNA or gDNA.

Trimming pared 5 bases from V and 7 bases from J, leaving 11 bases between. This CDR3 comprises 12 residues. Germline V gives CDR1 SNHLY, CDR2 FYNNEI. Original handling: Amplification of reference gene primers was used by the study to estimate nucleated cell counts. TCRdb's copy holds only in-frame clones and misses some; the assay was immunoSEQ multiplex PCR. The V and J calls and clone size are taken from that table; D and trimming were inferred from the DNA. Found here are around 220,000 clones, 65% to 90% of them singletons; the top ten hold less than 4.5%. Sequenced: peripheral blood. This rearrangement joins TRBV2 to TRBJ1-2; D is perhaps TRBD1 (5 bases). This clonotype was sampled from a man aged 50 or older with acute or convalescent COVID-19. The CDR3 DNA sequence: TGTGCCAGCAGTCCTGGACAATCTGGCTACACCTTC. It codes for CASSPGQSGYTF.